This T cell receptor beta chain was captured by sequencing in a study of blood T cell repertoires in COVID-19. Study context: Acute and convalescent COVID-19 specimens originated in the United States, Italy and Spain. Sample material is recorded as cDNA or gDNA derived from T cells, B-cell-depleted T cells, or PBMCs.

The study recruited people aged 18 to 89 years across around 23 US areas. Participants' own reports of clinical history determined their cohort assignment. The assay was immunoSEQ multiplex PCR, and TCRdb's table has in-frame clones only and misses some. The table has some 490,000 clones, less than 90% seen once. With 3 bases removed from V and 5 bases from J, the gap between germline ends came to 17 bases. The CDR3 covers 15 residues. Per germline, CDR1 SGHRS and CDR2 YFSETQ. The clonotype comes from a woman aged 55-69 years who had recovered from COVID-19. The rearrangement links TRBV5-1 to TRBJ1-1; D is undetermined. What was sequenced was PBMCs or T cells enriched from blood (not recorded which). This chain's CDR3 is CASSSLSVGATEAFF. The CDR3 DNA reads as TGCGCCAGCAGCTCCCTCTCGGTGGGAGCGACTGAAGCTTTCTTT.